The 24 T cell receptor beta chains listed next were all sequenced from one sample in a study of cytomegalovirus exposure and HLA in healthy donors. It was with 60 Vbeta and 13 Jbeta primers that the PCR ran. TCRdb keeps only in-frame clones here, not all; method: immunoSEQ multiplex PCR. The sample holds around 80,000 clones, around three quarters seen once. Material: PBMCs. These receptors were taken from a middle-aged man in good health and CMV-seronegative.

About this clone itself: Germline and junction disagree at one end, which may indicate a read error. The gene calls are TRBV7-9 and TRBJ2-7, with D uncertain. The CDR3 runs to 14 residues. Germline CDR1 SEHNR, CDR2 FQNEAQ (reference sequence). The CDR3, as DNA: TGTGCCAGCAGCTTAGACCGGGTCTCCCACGAGCAGTACTTC. As protein: CASSLDRVSHEQYF.

This clone was seen more than once but under ten times. The chain joins TRBV5-6 to TRBJ2-3, with TRBD2 matching 10 bases. From germline, CDR1 is SGHDT and CDR2 YYEEEE. After removal of 4 bases from V and 2 bases from J, the junction contained 4 bases not matched to a gene. The CDR3 totals 15 residues. CDR3 sequence reads: CASSPSGGITDTQYF. The DNA of the CDR3 is TGTGCCAGCAGCCCTAGCGGGGGAATCACAGATACGCAGTATTTT.

The chain combines TRBV12-2 with TRBJ2-7; the D segment call TRBD1 is taken from the table without a DNA check. TRBV12-2 is a known pseudogene. The CDR3 length is 17 residues. The chain's CDR3 is CASRLVYGTDTSYEQYF. The CDR3 nucleotides read TGTGCAAGTCGCTTAGTATATGGGACAGACACTTCCTACGAGCAGTACTTC.

Concerning this clone itself: The sample contains more than one DNA sequence encoding this CDR3. This chain links TRBV30 with TRBJ2-2, with 9 positions matching TRBD1. From germline, CDR1 is GTSNPN and CDR2 SVGIG (reference sequence). V dropped 2 bases and J dropped 6; count of bases not matched to a gene: 10. The CDR3 consists of 16 residues. The CDR3 nucleotides read TGTGCCTGGAGTCCTGGACAGGGGACGAATGCCGGGGAGCTGTTTTTT. Translating gives CAWSPGQGTNAGELFF.

V and J are TRBV6-5 and TRBJ1-1, with a possible D match to TRBD1 (5 bases). The germline gives CDR1 MNHEY, CDR2 SVGAGI. V shed 0 bases and J shed 3 bases, with 11 bases lying between them. CDR3 length equals 15 residues. The CDR3 here is CASSYSPGSDTEAFF. CDR3 nucleotides: TGTGCCAGCAGTTACTCGCCAGGGTCGGACACTGAAGCTTTCTTT.

This sequence joins TRBV7-2 and TRBJ2-7, with 10 bases that match TRBD2. From germline, CDR1 is SGHTA and CDR2 FQGNSA. This CDR3 contains 15 residues. V shed 6 bases and J 6 bases; nucleotides not matched to a gene: 11. CDR3 in DNA: TGTGCCAGCAGTCCCCCCGAGCGACTAGCGGGCGAGCAGTACTTC. Amino acids: CASSPPERLAGEQYF.

The rearrangement uses TRBV28 and TRBJ2-2, with 15 nucleotides matching TRBD2. In germline, CDR1 is MDHEN, CDR2 SYDVKM. The CDR3 is 15 residues long. The V gene end was trimmed by 10 bases and the J gene end by 8 bases; junction bases not matched to a gene: 8. The CDR3 sequence: CATGGLAGGKGELFF. DNA of the CDR3: TGTGCCACTGGGGGACTAGCGGGAGGAAAAGGGGAGCTGTTTTTT.

The chain links TRBV27 to TRBJ1-1; 11 positions match TRBD1. This CDR3 region has 18 residues. V shed 0 bases and J 1 base; nucleotides not matched to a gene: 7. Looked up from germline, CDR1 is MNHEY and CDR2 is SMNVEV (reference sequence). The CDR3: CASSLSWGQGVANTEAFF. CDR3 nucleotide sequence: TGTGCCAGCAGTTTATCCTGGGGACAGGGGGTGGCGAACACTGAAGCTTTCTTT.

The chain recombines TRBV6-5 with TRBJ1-3, with 7 positions matching TRBD1. Germline loops: CDR1 MNHEY, CDR2 SVGAGI. The CDR3 runs 16 residues. V was pared by 4 bases and J by 0 bases, with 6 bases of the junction left unmatched. The CDR3 DNA sequence: TGTGCCAGCAGTTTGGGGACAGCGTTCTCTGGAAACACCATATATTTT. Protein: CASSLGTAFSGNTIYF.

The chain joins TRBV6-1 to TRBJ2-1; D not resolved. The germline V gene encodes CDR1 MNHNS and CDR2 SASEGT. This CDR3 has 14 amino acids. Trimming pared 5 bases from V and 2 bases from J, leaving 10 bases between. CDR3 sequence: CASSRESTYNEQFF. For the CDR3, the DNA is TGTGCCAGCAGTAGAGAGTCTACCTACAATGAGCAGTTCTTC.

The chain combines TRBV6-5 with TRBJ2-7, with TRBD1 identical over 8 bases. The V and J ends lost 2 bases and 5 bases, in that order; junction bases with no gene match: 8. The CDR3 runs 15 residues. Per the germline V gene, CDR1 is MNHEY and CDR2 is SVGAGI. This CDR3 is CASSYTTGAMDEQYF. CDR3 nucleotide sequence: TGTGCCAGCAGTTACACGACAGGGGCTATGGACGAGCAGTACTTC.

The chain joins TRBV18 to TRBJ1-1; no definite D call. Per germline, CDR1 KGHSH and CDR2 LQKENI. The V and J ends lost 4 bases and 1 base respectively, with 10 bases between them. This CDR3 is 14 amino acids long. The chain's CDR3 is CASSQGRGNTEAFF. CDR3 sequence (DNA): TGTGCCAGCTCACAAGGGCGGGGGAACACTGAAGCTTTCTTT.

This rearrangement joins TRBV5-3 to TRBJ2-7; TRBD2 agrees at 10 bases. TRBV5-3 is reported as an ORF; its role is uncertain. The CDR3 consists of 15 residues. The V segment lost 4 bases and the J segment 5 bases; nucleotides outside the gene matches: 9. The CDR3 protein is CARSAWTSGEDEQYF. CDR3 sequence (DNA): TGTGCCAGAAGCGCGTGGACTAGCGGAGAAGACGAGCAGTACTTC.

The chain has TRBV7-2 and TRBJ2-7; 7 bases line up with TRBD1. J lost 2 bases, V lost 5 bases, and 6 bases had no gene match. The CDR3 has 14 residues. CDR1 is SGHTA and CDR2 is FQGNSA in the germline V gene. As DNA, the CDR3 is TGTGCCAGCAGCGCGCAAGGGGGCCCCTACGAGCAGTACTTC. This translates into CASSAQGGPYEQYF.

The chain links TRBV2 to TRBJ1-2, with a tentative D call TRBD1 (5 bases). CDR3 size: 14 residues. Germline-derived CDR1 and CDR2 are SNHLY and FYNNEI. With 5 bases removed from V and 4 bases from J, the gap between germline ends came to 14 bases. In nucleotides, the CDR3 is TGTGCCAGCAGTAACAGGTTTCCGAGCTATGGCTACACCTTC. This codes for CASSNRFPSYGYTF.

Written as DNA, the CDR3 is TGTGCCAGCAGGAAACTATTAGCGGGACTGGTCTGGACAGATACGCAGTATTTT. This translates into CASRKLLAGLVWTDTQYF. This rearrangement joins TRBV27 to TRBJ2-3; TRBD2 agrees at 8 bases. From germline, CDR1 is MNHEY and CDR2 SMNVEV (reference sequence). Unmatched junction bases numbered 17, after V lost 6 bases and J lost 3 bases. The CDR3 length is 18 residues.

The chain recombines TRBV7-2 with TRBJ2-4; 8 bases fit TRBD2. V dropped 2 bases and J dropped 2; count of bases not matched to a gene: 5. This CDR3 spans 16 amino acids. Germline V gene sequence: CDR1 SGHTA, CDR2 FQGNSA. Here the CDR3 DNA reads TGTGCCAGCAGCTTACTAGCGGGTTTATCCAAAAACATTCAGTACTTC. It codes for CASSLLAGLSKNIQYF.

The V gene is TRBV29-1, the J gene TRBJ2-1; D may be TRBD2 (6 bases). Germline V CDR1 and CDR2: SQVTM, ANQGSEA. V lost 7 bases, J lost 4 bases, and 14 bases lay in between. This CDR3 is built from 13 residues. The CDR3 DNA reads as TGCAGCGCTCAACTAGCAGCGTACAATGAGCAGTTCTTC. Protein sequence: CSAQLAAYNEQFF.

The V and J genes are TRBV2 and TRBJ2-1; 13 bases agree with TRBD2. V shed 8 bases, J shed 8 bases, and the junction held 15 bases outside the gene matches. The germline V gene encodes CDR1 SNHLY and CDR2 FYNNEI. The CDR3 extends over 17 amino acids. Written as DNA, the CDR3 is TGTGCCAGCCCCGGGACTAGCGGGACCCGGGAGGGCGATGAGCAGTTCTTC. It translates to CASPGTSGTREGDEQFF.

The V gene is TRBV6-4, the J gene TRBJ2-1; 7 nucleotides line up with TRBD1. Germline V lookup: CDR1 MRHNA, CDR2 SNTAGT. V was clipped by 0 bases and J by 11 bases; unmatched bases: 4. The CDR3 is 13 residues long. In DNA, the CDR3 is TGTGCCAGCAGTGACTCGGTGGGACAGCAGCAGTTCTTC. Amino acids: CASSDSVGQQQFF.

The CDR3 coding sequence is TGTGCCAGCAGCTTGGGAACACCAGACAGATCTGAAGCTTTCTTT. Protein product: CASSLGTPDRSEAFF. The chain is built from TRBV5-4 and TRBJ1-1, with D tentatively TRBD1 (5 bases). V was cut by 0 bases and J by 6 bases, with 15 bases left in between. The CDR3 has 15 amino acids. Germline lookup yields CDR1 SGHNT and CDR2 YYREEE (reference sequence).

Turning to this clone: An end of the junction differs from the germline gene, which may be a read error. The chain employs TRBV27 and TRBJ2-2; D gene uncertain. Germline lookup yields CDR1 MNHEY and CDR2 SMNVEV (reference sequence). CDR3 length equals 15 residues. The CDR3 protein is CAGSPPGWSAGELFF. In DNA form, the CDR3 reads TGTGCCGGCAGCCCCCCCGGATGGAGTGCCGGGGAGCTGTTTTTT.

V usage is TRBV6-5 and J usage is TRBJ1-1, with unresolved D. Trimming removed 0 bases from V and 6 bases from J, with 8 bases in between. The CDR3 sequence is 13 residues long. Germline CDR1 MNHEY, CDR2 SVGAGI. CDR3 region: CASSYSRLAEAFF. CDR3 DNA: TGTGCCAGCAGTTACTCGCGCCTCGCTGAAGCTTTCTTT.

This clone has only a few counts. This sample also contains other DNA sequences that code for the same CDR3. This chain joins TRBV5-1 and TRBJ1-2; D remains ambiguous. Germline V gives CDR1 SGHRS, CDR2 YFSETQ. This CDR3 has 15 residues. Trimming cost V 4 bases and J 4 bases, with 17 bases left between them. The CDR3 sequence: CASSQRAGESYGYTF. CDR3 nucleotides: TGCGCCAGCAGCCAGAGGGCCGGGGAAAGCTATGGCTACACCTTC.